This record looks at one T cell receptor (beta chain) sequence and its context. Its antigen is undetermined. The sample originates from a study of CXCR3-negative and CXCR3-positive naive CD8 T cells. Study background: The total count of TRB reads reached approximately 150 million, and each library contributed about 1.5 +/- 0.3 million.

Study observations and caveats: Between one naive subset and the other, surface CD5 was comparable, and TCR strength was inferred from TRB CDR3 properties. CXCR3-negative naive cells had less hydrophobic TRB CDR3s than did CXCR3-positive naive cells. Memory CD8+ cells showed much lower diversity, while both naive subsets displayed comparably high diversity.

CD45RO-CCR7+CD27+CD95- expression identified naive CD8+ T cells. UMI labels and 5' RACE were used to prepare the TRB cDNA libraries. TCRdb reprocessed the 5' RACE reads, with one entry per CDR3 protein and no DNA. In all, the sample yields 120,000 or so distinct CDR3 sequences. The CDR3 totals 16 residues. The clonotype comes from a human donor in good health. Some clones in this sample may be carry-over from other donors' samples. Sequencing used naive CXCR3+ CD8+ T cells from blood. This sample's subset: CD45RO-CCR7+CD27+CD95- naive CD8+ T cells expressing CXCR3 (TNR3+). The chain couples TRBV12-3 or TRBV12-4 to TRBJ2-1; TCRdb lists TRBD1, though no DNA is available to test this call. The CDR3 spells CASSLVGQGSYNEQFF.